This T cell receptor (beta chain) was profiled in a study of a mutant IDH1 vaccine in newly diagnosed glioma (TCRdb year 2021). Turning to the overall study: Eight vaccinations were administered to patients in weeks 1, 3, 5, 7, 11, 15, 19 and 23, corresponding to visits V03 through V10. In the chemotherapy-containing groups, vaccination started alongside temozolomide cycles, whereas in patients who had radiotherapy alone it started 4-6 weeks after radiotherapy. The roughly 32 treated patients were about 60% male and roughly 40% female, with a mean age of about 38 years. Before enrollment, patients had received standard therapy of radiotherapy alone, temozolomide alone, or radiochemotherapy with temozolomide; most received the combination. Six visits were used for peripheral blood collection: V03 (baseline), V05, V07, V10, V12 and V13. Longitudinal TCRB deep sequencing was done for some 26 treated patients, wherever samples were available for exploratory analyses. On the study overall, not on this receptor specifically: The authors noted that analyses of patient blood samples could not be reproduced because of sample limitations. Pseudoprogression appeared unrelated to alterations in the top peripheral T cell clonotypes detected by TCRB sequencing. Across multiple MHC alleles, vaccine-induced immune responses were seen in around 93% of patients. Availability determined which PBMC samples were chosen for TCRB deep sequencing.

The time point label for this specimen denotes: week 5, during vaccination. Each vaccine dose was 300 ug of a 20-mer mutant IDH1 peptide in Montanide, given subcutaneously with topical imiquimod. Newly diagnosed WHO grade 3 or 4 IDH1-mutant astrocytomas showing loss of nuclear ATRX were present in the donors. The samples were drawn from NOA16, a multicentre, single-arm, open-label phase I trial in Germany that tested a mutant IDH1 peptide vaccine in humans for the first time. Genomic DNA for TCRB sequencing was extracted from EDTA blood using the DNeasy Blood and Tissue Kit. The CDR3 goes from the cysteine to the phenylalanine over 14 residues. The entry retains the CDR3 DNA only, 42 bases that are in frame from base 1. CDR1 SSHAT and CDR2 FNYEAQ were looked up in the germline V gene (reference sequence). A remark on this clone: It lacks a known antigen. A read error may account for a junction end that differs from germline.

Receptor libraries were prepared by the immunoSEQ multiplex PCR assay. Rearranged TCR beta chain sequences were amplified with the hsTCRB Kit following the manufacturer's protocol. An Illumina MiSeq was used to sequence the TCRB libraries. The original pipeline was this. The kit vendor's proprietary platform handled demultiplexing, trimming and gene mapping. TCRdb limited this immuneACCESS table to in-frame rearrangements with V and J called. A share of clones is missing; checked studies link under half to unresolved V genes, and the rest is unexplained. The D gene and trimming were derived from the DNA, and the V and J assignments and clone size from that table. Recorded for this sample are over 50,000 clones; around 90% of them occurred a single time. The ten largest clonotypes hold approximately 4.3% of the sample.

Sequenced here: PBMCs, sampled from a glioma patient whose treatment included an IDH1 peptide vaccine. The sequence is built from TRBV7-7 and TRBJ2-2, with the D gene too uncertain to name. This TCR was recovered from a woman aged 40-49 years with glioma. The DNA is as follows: TGTGCTAGCAGCTTTGGATTGAACACCGGGGAGCTGTTTTTT. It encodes CASSFGLNTGELFF.